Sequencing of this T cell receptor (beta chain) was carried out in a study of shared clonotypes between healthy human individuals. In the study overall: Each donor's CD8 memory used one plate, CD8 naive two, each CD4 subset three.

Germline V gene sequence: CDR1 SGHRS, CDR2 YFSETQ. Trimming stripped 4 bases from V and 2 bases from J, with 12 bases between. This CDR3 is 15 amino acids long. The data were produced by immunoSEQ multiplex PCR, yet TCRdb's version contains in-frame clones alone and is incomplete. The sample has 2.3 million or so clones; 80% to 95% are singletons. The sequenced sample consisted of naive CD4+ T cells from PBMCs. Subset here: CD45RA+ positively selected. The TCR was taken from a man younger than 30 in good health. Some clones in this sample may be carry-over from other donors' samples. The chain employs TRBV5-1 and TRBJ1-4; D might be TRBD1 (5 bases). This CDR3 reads CASSGAGWTNEKLFF. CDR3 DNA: TGCGCCAGCAGCGGTGCAGGGTGGACTAATGAAAAACTGTTTTTT. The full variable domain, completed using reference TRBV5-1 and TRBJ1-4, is KAGVTQTPRYLIKTRGQQVTLSCSPISGHRSVSWYQQTPGQGLQFLFEYFSETQRNKGNFPGRFSGRQFSNSRSEMNVSTLELGDSALYLCASSGAGWTNEKLFFGSGTQLSVL.